This T cell receptor (beta chain) derives from a study of blood T cells in healthy people across ages. This CDR3 is built from 19 residues. Germline loops: CDR1 SEHNR, CDR2 FQNEAQ (reference sequence). V lost 4 bases to trimming and J lost 0 bases, with 22 bases between them. PCR was performed a second time for 7 to 11 cycles using a sample-barcoded 5' primer and a J-beta primer mix. TCRdb processed the 5' RACE reads anew with MiXCR; each CDR3 protein has one entry. This table holds fewer than 2,000,000 distinct CDR3 sequences, 30% to 40% found once. This clonotype originated in a human donor in good health. The sample taken for sequencing was blood. The rearrangement uses TRBV7-9 and TRBJ2-4; D unclear. The CDR3 DNA is TGTGCCAGCAGCTCAACCGGCGGCCGCGAAGAGATAGCCAAAAACATTCAGTACTTC. Residues: CASSSTGGREEIAKNIQYF.